This T cell receptor beta chain was observed in a study of a mutant IDH1 vaccine in newly diagnosed glioma. Study-wide background: Earlier treatment was radiotherapy, temozolomide, or both, with most getting both.

V lost 2 bases and J lost 3, with 13 bases in between. This CDR3 is built from 15 residues. CDR1 and CDR2 from the germline V gene are KGHSH and LQKENI. The time point denotes: week 47, end of study. With topical imiquimod, each dose of the vaccine consisted of 300 ug of mutant IDH1 20-mer peptide. Donors harbored newly found WHO grade 3 or 4 IDH1-mutant, ATRX-lost astrocytomas. Profiled with immunoSEQ multiplex PCR; TCRdb holds only in-frame clones, not every one. The sample records 30,000 to 40,000 clones, 90% being singletons. This clone was picked up one time. Its antigen is still unknown. This specimen consisted of PBMCs, obtained from a glioma patient whose treatment included an IDH1 peptide vaccine. The sequence was collected from a woman aged 40 to 50 with glioma. This sequence joins TRBV18 and TRBJ1-1; maybe TRBD1 (5 bases). CDR3 residues: CASSPIRGWDTEAFF. CDR3 nucleotide sequence: TGTGCCAGCTCACCAATTCGGGGGTGGGACACTGAAGCTTTCTTT.